One and the same sample provided the 2 T cell receptor beta chains below, sequenced in a study of T cells in Graves' hyperthyroidism and ophthalmopathy. Amplified regions were TCR beta CDR3 sequences from RNA transcripts. The HTBI primer set was used in a first-round RT-PCR of the TCR CDR3. TCRdb passed the multiplex PCR reads through MiXCR, listing each CDR3 protein once. Among roughly 570,000 distinct CDR3 sequences listed, about 45% were seen once. The sequenced material came from peripheral blood or thyroid tissue (not recorded which). These receptors were collected from an adult woman with Graves' disease, either hyperthyroidism or ophthalmopathy (not recorded which).

This clonotype has a handful of counts. The V call is TRBV2, the J call TRBJ1-1; 7 bases are a match to TRBD1. CDR3 length: 13 amino acids. V lost 10 bases and J lost 3; bases outside the gene matches: 8. Per germline, CDR1 SNHLY and CDR2 FYNNEI. The CDR3 loop is CATTTGMDTEAFF. CDR3 coding DNA: TGTGCCACCACGACAGGGATGGACACTGAAGCTTTCTTT.

V usage is TRBV29-1 and J usage is TRBJ1-1; no reliable D call. Trimming removed 4 bases from V and 8 bases from J, with 5 bases in between. Germline V gene data show CDR1 as SQVTM and CDR2 as ANQGSEA. This CDR3 contains 9 residues. The CDR3 is CSVGAEAFF. CDR3 coding DNA: TGCAGCGTTGGGGCCGAAGCTTTCTTT. Full variable domain (missing parts from reference TRBV29-1 and TRBJ1-1): SAVISQKPSRDICQRGTSLTIQCQVDSQVTMMFWYRQQPGQSLTLIATANQGSEATYESGFVIDKFPISRPNLTFSTLTVSNMSPEDSSIYLCSVGAEAFFGQGTRLTVV.